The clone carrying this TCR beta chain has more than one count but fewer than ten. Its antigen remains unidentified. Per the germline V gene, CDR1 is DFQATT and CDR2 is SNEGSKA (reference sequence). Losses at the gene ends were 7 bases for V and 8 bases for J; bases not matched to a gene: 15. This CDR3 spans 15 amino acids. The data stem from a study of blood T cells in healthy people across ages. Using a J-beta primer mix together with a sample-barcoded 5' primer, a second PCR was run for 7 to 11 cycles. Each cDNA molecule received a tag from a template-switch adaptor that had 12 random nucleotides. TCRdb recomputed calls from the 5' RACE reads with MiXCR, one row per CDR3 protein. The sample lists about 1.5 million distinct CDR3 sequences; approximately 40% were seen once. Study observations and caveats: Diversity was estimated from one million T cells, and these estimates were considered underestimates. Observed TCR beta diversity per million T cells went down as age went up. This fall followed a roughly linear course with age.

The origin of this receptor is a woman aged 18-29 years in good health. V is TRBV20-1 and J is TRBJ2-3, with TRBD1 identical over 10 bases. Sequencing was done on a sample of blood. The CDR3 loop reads CSVPFRDRGLGTQYF. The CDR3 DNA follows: TGCAGTGTCCCGTTCCGGGACAGGGGCCTAGGTACGCAGTATTTT.